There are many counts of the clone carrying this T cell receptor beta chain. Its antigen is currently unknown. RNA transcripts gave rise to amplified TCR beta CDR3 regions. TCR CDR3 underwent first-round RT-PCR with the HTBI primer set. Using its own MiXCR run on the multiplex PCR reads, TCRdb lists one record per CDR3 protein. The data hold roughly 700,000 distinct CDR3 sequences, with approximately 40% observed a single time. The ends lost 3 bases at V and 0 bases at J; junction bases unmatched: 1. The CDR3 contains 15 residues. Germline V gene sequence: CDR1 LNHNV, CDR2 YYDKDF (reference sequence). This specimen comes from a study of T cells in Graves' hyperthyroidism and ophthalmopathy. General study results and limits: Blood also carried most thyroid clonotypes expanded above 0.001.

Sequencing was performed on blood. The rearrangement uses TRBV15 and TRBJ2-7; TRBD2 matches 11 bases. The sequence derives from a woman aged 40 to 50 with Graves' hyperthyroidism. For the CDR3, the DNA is TGTGCCACCAGCAGTACTAGCGGGAGCTCCTACGAGCAGTACTTC. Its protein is CATSSTSGSSYEQYF.